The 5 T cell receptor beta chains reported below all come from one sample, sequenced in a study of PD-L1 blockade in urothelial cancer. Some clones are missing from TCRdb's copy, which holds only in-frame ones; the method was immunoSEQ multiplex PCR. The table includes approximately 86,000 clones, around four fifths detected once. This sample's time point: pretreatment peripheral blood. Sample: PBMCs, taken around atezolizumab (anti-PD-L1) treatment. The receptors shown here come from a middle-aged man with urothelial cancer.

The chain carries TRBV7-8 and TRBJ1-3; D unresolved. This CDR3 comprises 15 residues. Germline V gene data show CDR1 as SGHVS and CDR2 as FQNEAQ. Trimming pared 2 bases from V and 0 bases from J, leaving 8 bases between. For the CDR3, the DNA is TGTGCCAGCAGCTTATTTGTATTCTCTGGAAACACCATATATTTT. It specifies CASSLFVFSGNTIYF.

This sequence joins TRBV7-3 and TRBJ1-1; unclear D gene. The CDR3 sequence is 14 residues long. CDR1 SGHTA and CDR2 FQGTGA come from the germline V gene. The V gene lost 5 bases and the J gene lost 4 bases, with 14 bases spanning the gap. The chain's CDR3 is CASSAWAGSTEAFF. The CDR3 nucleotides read TGTGCCAGCAGCGCCTGGGCGGGGTCCACTGAAGCTTTCTTT.

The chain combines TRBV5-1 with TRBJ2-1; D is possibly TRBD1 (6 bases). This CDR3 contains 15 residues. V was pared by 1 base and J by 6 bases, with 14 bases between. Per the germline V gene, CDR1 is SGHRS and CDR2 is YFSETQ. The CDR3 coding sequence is TGCGCCAGCAGCTTGACCGGGACACCGGGCAATGAGCAGTTCTTC. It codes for CASSLTGTPGNEQFF.

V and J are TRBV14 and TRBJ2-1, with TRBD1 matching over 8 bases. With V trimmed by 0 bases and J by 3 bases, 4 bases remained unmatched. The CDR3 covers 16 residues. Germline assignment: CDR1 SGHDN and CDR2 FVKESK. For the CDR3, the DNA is TGTGCCAGCAGCCAAGAGGCCGGGACAGGCTACAATGAGCAGTTCTTC. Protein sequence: CASSQEAGTGYNEQFF.

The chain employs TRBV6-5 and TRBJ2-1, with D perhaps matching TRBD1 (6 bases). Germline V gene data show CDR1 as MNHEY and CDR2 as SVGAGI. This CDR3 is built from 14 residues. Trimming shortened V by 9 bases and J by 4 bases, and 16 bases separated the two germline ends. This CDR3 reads CASRRRGGYNEQFF. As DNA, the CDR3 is TGTGCCAGTCGTCGGCGAGGGGGTTACAATGAGCAGTTCTTC.